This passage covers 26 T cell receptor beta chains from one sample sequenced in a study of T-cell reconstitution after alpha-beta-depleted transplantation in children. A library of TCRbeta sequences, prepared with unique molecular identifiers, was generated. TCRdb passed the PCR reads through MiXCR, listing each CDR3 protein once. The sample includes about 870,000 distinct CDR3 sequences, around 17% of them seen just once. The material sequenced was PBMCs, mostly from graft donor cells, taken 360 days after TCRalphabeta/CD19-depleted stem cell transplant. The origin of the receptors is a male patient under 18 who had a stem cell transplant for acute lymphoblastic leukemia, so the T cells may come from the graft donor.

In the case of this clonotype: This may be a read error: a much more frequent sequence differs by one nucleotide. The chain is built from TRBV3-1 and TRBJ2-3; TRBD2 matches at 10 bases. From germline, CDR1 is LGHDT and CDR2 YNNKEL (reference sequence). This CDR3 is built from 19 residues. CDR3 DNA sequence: TGTACCAGCAGTTTAGTCTTTCTAGCGGGAGAGGTCGGCACAGATACGCAGTATTTT. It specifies CTSSLVFLAGEVGTDTQYF.

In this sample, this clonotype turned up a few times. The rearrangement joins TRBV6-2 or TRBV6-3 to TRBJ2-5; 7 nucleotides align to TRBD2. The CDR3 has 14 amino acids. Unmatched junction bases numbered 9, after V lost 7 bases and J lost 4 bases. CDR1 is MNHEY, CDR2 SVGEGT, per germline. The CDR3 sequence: CASKLAGVLETQYF. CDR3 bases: TGTGCCAGCAAACTGGCGGGAGTTCTAGAGACCCAGTACTTC.

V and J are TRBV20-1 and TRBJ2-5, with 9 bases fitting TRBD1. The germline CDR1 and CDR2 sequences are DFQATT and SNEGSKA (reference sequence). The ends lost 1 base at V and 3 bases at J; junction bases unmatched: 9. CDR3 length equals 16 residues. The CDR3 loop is CSARAADRGDKETQYF. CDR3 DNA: TGCAGTGCTAGAGCCGCCGACAGGGGGGATAAAGAGACCCAGTACTTC.

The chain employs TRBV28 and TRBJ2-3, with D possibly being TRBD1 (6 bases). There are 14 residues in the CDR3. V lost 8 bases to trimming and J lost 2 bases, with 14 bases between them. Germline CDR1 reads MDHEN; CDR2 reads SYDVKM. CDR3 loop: CASRWGPHTDTQYF. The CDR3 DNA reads TGTGCCAGCCGGTGGGGGCCCCACACAGATACGCAGTATTTT.

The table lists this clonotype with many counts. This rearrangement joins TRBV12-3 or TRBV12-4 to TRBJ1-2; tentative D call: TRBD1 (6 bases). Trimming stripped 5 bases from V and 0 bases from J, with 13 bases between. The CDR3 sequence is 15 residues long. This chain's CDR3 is CASSIAGVTNYGYTF. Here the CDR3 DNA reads TGTGCCAGCAGTATCGCAGGGGTGACTAACTATGGCTACACCTTC.

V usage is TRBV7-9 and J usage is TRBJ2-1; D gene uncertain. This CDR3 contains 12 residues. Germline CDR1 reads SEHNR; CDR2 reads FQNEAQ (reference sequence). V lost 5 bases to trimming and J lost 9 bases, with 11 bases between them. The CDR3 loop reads CASSPDTTEQFF. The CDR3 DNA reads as TGTGCCAGCAGCCCGGATACTACTGAGCAGTTCTTC. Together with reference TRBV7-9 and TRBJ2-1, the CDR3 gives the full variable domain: DTGVSQNPRHKITKRGQNVTFRCDPISEHNRLYWYRQTLGQGPEFLTYFQNEAQLEKSRLLSDRFSAERPKGSFSTLEIQRTEQGDSAMYLCASSPDTTEQFFGPGTRLTVL.

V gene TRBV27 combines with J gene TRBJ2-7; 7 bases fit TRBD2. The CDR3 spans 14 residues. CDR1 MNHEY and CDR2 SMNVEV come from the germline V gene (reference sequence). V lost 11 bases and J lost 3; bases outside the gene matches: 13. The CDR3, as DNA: TGTGCCCTAATCCAAGAGCGGGACCGCTACGAGCAGTACTTC. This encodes CALIQERDRYEQYF.

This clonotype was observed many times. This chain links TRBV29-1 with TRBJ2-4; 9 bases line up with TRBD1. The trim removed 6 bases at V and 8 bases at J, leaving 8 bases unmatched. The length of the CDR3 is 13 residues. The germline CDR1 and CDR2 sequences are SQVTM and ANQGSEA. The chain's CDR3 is CSVGRGQGDIQYF. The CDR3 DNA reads TGCAGCGTAGGACGGGGACAGGGTGACATTCAGTACTTC.

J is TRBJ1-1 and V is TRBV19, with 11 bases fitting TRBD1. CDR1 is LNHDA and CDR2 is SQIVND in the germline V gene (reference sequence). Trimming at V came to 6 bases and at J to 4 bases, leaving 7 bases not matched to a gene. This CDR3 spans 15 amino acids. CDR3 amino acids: CASRDRGRGGTEAFF. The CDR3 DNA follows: TGTGCCAGTAGGGACAGGGGGCGCGGCGGCACTGAAGCTTTCTTT.

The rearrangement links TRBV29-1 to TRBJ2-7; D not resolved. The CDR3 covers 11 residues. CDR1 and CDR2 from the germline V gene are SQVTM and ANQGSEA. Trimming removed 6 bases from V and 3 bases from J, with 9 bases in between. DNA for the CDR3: TGCAGCGTAGGGTTAAACTACGAGCAGTACTTC. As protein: CSVGLNYEQYF.

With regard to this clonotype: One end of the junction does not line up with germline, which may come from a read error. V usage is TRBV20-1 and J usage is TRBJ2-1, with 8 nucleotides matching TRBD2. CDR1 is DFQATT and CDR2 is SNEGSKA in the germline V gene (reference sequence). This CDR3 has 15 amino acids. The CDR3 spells CCASRAGGPHNEQFF. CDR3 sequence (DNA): TGCTGTGCTAGCAGGGCGGGAGGTCCCCACAATGAGCAGTTCTTC.

CDR3 DNA: TGTGCCAGCAGCGCATTCGAGGGAAAGAACTACGAGCAGTACTTC. Its protein is CASSAFEGKNYEQYF. This chain connects TRBV9 to TRBJ2-7; the D gene is possibly TRBD2 (5 bases). The CDR3 covers 15 residues. The V and J ends lost 3 bases and 3 bases respectively, with 16 bases between them. Germline lookup yields CDR1 SGDLS and CDR2 YYNGEE.

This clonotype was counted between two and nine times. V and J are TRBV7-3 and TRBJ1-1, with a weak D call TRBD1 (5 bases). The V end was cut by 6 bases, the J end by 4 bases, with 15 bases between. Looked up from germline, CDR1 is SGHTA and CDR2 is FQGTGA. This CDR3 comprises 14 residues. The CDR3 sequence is CASRNQGGSTEAFF. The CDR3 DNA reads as TGTGCCAGCAGGAATCAGGGAGGGAGCACTGAAGCTTTCTTT.

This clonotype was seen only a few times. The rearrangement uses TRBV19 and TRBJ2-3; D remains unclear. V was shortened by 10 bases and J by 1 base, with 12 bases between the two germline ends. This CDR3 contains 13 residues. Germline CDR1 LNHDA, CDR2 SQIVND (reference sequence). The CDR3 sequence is CATRGEGTDTQYF. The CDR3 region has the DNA TGTGCCACCCGAGGAGAGGGCACAGATACGCAGTATTTT.

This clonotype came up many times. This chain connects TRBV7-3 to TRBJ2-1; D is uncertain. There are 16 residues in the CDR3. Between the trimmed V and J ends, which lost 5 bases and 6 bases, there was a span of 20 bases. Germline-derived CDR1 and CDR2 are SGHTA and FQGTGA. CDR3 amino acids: CASSPENRARANEQFF. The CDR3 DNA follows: TGTGCCAGCAGCCCCGAAAATAGAGCTAGAGCCAATGAGCAGTTCTTC.

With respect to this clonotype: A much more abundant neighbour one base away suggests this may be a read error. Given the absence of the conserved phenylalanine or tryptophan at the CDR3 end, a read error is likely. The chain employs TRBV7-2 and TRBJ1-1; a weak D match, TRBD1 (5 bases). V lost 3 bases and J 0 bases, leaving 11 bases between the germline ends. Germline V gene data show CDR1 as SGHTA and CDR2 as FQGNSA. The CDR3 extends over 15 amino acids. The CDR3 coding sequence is TGTGCCAGCAGCTTTTGGGACGTTCTGAACACTGAAGCTTTCTAT. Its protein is CASSFWDVLNTEAFY.

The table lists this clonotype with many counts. The CDR3, as DNA: TGCAGCGTTGGACAGCGGGATCAGCCCCAGCATTTT. It codes for CSVGQRDQPQHF. The chain has TRBV29-1 and TRBJ1-5; TRBD1 might be the D (5 bases). This CDR3 is built from 12 residues. CDR1 is SQVTM and CDR2 is ANQGSEA in the germline V gene. Trimming left V 4 bases short and J 5 bases short, with 9 bases between.

CDR3 nucleotides: TGTGCCAGCAGCCCGACGCTCGGGACCCACTACGAGCAGTACTTC. Translated: CASSPTLGTHYEQYF. The rearrangement joins TRBV7-9 to TRBJ2-7, with D tentatively TRBD1 or TRBD2 (5 bases each). Trimming removed 5 bases at V and 3 bases at J, with 17 bases between. The CDR3 extends over 15 amino acids. Germline assignment: CDR1 SEHNR and CDR2 FQNEAQ (reference sequence).

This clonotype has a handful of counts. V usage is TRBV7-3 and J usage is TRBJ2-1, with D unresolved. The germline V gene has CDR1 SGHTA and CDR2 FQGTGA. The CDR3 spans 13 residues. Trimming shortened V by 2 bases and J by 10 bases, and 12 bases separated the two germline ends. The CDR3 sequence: CASSLDPILEQFF. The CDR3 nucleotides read TGTGCCAGCAGCTTAGACCCCATCTTAGAGCAGTTCTTC.

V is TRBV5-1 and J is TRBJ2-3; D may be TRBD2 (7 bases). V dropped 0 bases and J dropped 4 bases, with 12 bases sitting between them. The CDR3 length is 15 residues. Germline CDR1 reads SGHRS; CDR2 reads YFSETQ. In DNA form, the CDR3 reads TGCGCCAGCAGCTTGGAACGGGGGGCCGCAGATACGCAGTATTTT. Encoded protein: CASSLERGAADTQYF.

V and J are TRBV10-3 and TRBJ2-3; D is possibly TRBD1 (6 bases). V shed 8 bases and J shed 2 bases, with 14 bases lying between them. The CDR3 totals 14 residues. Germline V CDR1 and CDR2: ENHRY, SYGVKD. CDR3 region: CAIGGSTPTDTQYF. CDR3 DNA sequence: TGTGCCATCGGGGGCAGCACCCCCACAGATACGCAGTATTTT.

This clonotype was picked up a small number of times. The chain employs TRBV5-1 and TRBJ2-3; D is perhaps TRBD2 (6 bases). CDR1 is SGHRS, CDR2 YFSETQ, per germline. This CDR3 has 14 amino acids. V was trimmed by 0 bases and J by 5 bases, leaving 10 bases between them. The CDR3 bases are TGCGCCAGCAGCTTGGGCGGGATAGAAGATACGCAGTATTTT. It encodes CASSLGGIEDTQYF.

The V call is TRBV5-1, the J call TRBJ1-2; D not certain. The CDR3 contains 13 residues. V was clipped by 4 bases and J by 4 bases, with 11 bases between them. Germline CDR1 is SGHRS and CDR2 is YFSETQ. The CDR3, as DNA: TGCGCCAGCAGCCCCTCGGAGAGCTATGGCTACACCTTC. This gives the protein CASSPSESYGYTF.

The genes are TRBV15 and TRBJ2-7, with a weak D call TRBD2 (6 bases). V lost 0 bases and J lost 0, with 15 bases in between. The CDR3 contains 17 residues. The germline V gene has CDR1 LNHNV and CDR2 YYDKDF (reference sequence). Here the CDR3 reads CATSRDRGNPISYEQYF. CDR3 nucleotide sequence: TGTGCCACCAGCAGAGATCGGGGGAATCCCATCTCCTACGAGCAGTACTTC.

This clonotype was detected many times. The CDR3 is CASSQASQETQYF. In DNA, the CDR3 is TGCGCCAGCAGCCAGGCATCCCAAGAGACCCAGTACTTC. The gene calls are TRBV4-1 and TRBJ2-5; D is undetermined. CDR3 length equals 13 residues. Per germline, CDR1 MGHRA and CDR2 YSYEKL. Trimming stripped 3 bases from V and 1 base from J, with 6 bases between.

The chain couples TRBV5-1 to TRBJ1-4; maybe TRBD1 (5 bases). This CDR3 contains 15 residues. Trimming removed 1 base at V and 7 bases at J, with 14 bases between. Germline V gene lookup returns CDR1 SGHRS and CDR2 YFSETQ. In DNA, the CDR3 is TGCGCCAGCAGCTTGTTGGGGGGGTCCGGTGAAAAACTGTTTTTT. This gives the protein CASSLLGGSGEKLFF.